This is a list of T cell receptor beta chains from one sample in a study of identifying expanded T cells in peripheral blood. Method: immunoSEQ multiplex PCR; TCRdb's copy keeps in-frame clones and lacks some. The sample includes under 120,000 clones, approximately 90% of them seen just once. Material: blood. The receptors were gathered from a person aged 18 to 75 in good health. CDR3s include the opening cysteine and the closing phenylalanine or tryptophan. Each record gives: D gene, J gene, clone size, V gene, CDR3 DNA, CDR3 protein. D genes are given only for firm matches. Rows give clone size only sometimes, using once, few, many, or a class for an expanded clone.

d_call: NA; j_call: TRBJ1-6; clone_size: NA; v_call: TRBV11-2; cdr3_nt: TGTGCCAGCAGCTCCATATGGGGGGCCCTCTCCTATAATTCACCCCTCCACTTT; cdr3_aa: CASSSIWGALSYNSPLHF
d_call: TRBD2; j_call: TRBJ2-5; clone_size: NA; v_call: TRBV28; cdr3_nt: TGTGCCAGCAGTGTGACCCGCGGGACTAGGCGGCGGGAGACCCAGTACTTC; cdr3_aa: CASSVTRGTRRRETQYF
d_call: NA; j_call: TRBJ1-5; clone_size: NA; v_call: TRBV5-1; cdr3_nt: TGCGCCAGCAGCGCCCGGGGCAAAAATCAGCCCCAGCATTTT; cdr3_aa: CASSARGKNQPQHF
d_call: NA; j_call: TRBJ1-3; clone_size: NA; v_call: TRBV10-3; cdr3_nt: TGTGCCATCAGAGGTGGGGTGCCGCCTGGAAACACCATATATTTT; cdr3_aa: CAIRGGVPPGNTIYF
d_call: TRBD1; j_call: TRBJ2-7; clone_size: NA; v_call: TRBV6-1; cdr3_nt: TGTGCCAGCAGCCAAGACAGGGGCCTCTCCTACGAGCAGTACTTC; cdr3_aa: CASSQDRGLSYEQYF
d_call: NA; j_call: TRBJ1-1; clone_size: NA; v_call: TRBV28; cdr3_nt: TGTGCCAGCAGCCTAGAACTCACTGAAGCTTTCTTT; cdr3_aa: CASSLELTEAFF
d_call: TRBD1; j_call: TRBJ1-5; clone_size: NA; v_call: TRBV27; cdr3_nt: TGTGCCAGCCGCGGGACAGGCGATCAGCCCCAGCATTTT; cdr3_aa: CASRGTGDQPQHF
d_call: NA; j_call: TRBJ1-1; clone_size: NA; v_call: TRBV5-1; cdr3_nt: TGCGCCAGCAGTCTGTCGGTGGCAGGGGCGAACACTGAAGCTTTCTTT; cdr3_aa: CASSLSVAGANTEAFF
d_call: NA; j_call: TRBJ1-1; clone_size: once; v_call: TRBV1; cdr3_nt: TGCACCAGCAGCCAAGACCCGACAGGGAACACTGAAGCTTTCTTT; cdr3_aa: CTSSQDPTGNTEAFF
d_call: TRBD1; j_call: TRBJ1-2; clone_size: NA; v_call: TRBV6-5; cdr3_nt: TGTGCCAGCAGTTACGGGGGGACAGAGAGCTATGGCTACACCTTC; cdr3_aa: CASSYGGTESYGYTF
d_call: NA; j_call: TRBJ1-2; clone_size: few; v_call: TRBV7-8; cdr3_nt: TGTGCCAGCAGCACCGGGGGTGGCTACACCTTC; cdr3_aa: CASSTGGGYTF
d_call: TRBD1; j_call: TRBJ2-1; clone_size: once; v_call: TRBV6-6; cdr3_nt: TGTGCCAGCAGTAGGACAGGGGGATCCTACAATGAGCAGTTCTTC; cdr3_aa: CASSRTGGSYNEQFF
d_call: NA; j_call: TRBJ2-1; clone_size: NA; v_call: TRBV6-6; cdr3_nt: TGTGCCAGCAGTTATCCGGGCTACAATGAGCAGTTCTTC; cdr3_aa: CASSYPGYNEQFF
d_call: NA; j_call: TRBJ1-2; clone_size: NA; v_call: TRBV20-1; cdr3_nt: TGCAGTGCTAGTTCCGGGCCCGGCTACACCTTC; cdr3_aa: CSASSGPGYTF
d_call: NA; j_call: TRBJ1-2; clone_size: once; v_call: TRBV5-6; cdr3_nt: TGTGCCAGCAGGGAAGGGGGGAGGGCTAACTATGGCTACACCTTC; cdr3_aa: CASREGGRANYGYTF
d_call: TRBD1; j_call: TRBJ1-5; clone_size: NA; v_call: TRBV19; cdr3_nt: TGTGCCAGTAGCCCGGGACAGGGGCTTAATCAGCCCCAGCATTTT; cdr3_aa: CASSPGQGLNQPQHF
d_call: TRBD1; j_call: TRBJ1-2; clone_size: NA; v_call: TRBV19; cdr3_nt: TGTGCCAGTAGAACAGGGGCGGGCGGCTACACCTTC; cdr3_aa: CASRTGAGGYTF
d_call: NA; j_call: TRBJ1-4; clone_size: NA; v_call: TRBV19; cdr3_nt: TGTGCCAGTAGTCCGTGGGTCGTGATTTGCGAAAAACTGTTTTTT; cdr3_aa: CASSPWVVICEKLFF
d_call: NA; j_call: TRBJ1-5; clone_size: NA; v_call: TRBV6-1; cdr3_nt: TGTGCCAGCAGTGGGGGACCCTATAGCAATCAGCCCCAGCATTTT; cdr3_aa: CASSGGPYSNQPQHF
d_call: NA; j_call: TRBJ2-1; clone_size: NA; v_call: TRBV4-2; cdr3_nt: TGTGCCAGCAGCCAAGATGATTGGTTAACCCACTCCTACAATGAGCAGTTCTTC; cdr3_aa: CASSQDDWLTHSYNEQFF
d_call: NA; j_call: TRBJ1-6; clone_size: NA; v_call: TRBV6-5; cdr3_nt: TGTGCCAGCAGTTACTCGAGGCGGGGGACTTCACCCCTCCACTTT; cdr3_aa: CASSYSRRGTSPLHF
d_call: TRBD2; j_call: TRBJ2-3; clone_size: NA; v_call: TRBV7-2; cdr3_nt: TGTGCCAGCAGCTTTAGCGGGGGTCGATCAGATACGCAGTATTTT; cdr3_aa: CASSFSGGRSDTQYF
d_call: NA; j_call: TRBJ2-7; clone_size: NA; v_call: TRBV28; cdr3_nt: TGTGCCAGCAGTTTAGGGGGTTCCTACGAGCAGTACTTC; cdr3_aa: CASSLGGSYEQYF
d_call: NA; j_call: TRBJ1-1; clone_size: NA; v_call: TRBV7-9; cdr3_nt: TGTGCCAGCAGCCCCGACGCAAACACTGAAGCTTTCTTT; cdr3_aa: CASSPDANTEAFF
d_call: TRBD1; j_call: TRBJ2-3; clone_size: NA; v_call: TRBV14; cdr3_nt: TGTGCCAGCAGCCCGGACAGGGACATGCAGTATTTT; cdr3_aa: CASSPDRDMQYF
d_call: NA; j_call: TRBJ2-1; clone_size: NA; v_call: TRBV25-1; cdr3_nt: TGTGCCAGCAGTGGATTAGCGCCGGATGAGCAGTTCTTC; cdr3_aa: CASSGLAPDEQFF
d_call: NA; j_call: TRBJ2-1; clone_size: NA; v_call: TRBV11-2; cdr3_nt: TGTGCCAGCAGCCCAGTGGCAGGGGACAATGAGCAGTTCTTC; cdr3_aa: CASSPVAGDNEQFF
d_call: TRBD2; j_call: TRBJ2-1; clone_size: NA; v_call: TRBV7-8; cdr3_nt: TGTGCCAGCAGCTTAGGGGGCGGGGGGGCCACCTACAATGAGCAGTTCTTC; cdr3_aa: CASSLGGGGATYNEQFF
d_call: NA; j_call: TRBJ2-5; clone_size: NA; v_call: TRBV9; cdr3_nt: TGTGCCAGCAGCGAGGGGGGACGGAACCAAGAGACCCAGTACTTC; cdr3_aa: CASSEGGRNQETQYF